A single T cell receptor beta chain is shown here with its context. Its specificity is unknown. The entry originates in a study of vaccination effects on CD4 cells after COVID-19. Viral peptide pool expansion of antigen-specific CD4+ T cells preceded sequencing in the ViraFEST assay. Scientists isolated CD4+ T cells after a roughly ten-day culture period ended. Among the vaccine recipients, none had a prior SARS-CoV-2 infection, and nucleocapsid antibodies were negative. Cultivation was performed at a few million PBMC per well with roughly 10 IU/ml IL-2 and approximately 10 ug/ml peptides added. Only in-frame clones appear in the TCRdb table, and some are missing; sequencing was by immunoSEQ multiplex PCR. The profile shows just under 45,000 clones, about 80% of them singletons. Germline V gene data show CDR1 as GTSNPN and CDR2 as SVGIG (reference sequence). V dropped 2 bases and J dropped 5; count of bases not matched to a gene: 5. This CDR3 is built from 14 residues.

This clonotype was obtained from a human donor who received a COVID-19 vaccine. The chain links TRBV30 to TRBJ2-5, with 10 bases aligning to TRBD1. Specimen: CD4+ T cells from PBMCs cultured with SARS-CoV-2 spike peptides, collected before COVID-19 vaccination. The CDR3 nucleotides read TGTGCCTGGAGTAGAGGGACAGGGGAGGAGACCCAGTACTTC. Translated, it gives CAWSRGTGEETQYF.